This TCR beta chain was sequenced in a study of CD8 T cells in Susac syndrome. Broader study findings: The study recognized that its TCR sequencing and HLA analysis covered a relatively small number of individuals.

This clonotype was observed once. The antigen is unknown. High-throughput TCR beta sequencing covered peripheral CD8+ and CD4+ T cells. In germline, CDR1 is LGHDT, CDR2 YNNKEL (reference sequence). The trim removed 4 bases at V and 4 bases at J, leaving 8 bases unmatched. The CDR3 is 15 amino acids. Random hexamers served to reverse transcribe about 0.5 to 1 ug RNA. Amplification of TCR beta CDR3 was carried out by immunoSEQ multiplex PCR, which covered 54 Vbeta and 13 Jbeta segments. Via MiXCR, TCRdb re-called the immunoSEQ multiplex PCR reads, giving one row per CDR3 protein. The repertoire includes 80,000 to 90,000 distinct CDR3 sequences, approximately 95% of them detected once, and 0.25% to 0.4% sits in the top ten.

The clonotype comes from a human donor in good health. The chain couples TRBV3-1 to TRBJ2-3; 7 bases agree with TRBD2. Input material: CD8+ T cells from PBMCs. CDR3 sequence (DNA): TGTGCCAGCAGCCTCCTTACGAGCGGGGCAGATACGCAGTATTTT. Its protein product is CASSLLTSGADTQYF.